This TCR beta chain was sequenced during a study of T cell repertoires in cytomegalovirus infection. On this clonotype itself: Its specificity is not known.

After removal of 5 bases from V and 1 base from J, the junction contained 3 bases not matched to a gene. The CDR3 is 15 amino acids. Germline CDR1 and CDR2: MNHEY and SMNVEV (reference sequence). TCRdb re-derived calls from the reads in MiXCR, one entry per CDR3 protein. The repertoire holds 71,000 or so distinct CDR3 sequences, with about 20% as singletons. This receptor was obtained from a human donor in good health (CMV status not recorded). Some clones in this sample may be carry-over from other donors' samples. V usage is TRBV27 and J usage is TRBJ2-3, with 10 bases fitting TRBD2. Source: CD8+ T cells from cultured PBMCs, taken from culture after CMV antigen stimulation. The DNA for the CDR3 is TGTGCCAGCAGTATAACTAGCGGGGGCACAGATACGCAGTATTTT. Encoded protein: CASSITSGGTDTQYF.